Each of the 22 T cell receptor beta chains below was sequenced from the same sample in a study of blood T cell repertoires in COVID-19. The table came from immunoSEQ multiplex PCR; TCRdb's copy has only in-frame clones and leaves some out. In the table there are about 160,000 clones, 80% to 90% of which are singletons. The material sequenced was peripheral blood. These receptors all come from a middle-aged man with acute or convalescent COVID-19.

This chain connects TRBV2 to TRBJ1-4; weak D call: TRBD1 (5 bases). Trimming took 4 bases from V and 0 from J, leaving 6 bases between them. The germline gives CDR1 SNHLY, CDR2 FYNNEI. CDR3 length: 14 residues. In DNA form, the CDR3 reads TGTGCCAGCAGTGGGACAACAACTAATGAAAAACTGTTTTTT. Its protein product is CASSGTTTNEKLFF.

The chain couples TRBV6-2 or TRBV6-3 to TRBJ2-1; D unclear. V dropped 4 bases and J dropped 2 bases, with 15 bases sitting between them. The CDR3 contains 16 residues. Germline loops: CDR1 MNHEY, CDR2 SVGEGT. CDR3 nucleotide sequence: TGTGCCAGCAGTTTACCTCCACTAACTACCTACAATGAGCAGTTCTTC. Protein sequence: CASSLPPLTTYNEQFF.

The rearrangement joins TRBV5-5 to TRBJ2-5; weak D call: TRBD1 (6 bases). The V gene's germline CDR1 is SGHKS and CDR2 YYEKEE (reference sequence). The CDR3 is made up of 14 amino acids. V gave up 0 bases and J gave up 5 bases, with 11 bases separating them. The CDR3 is CASSLAGALETQYF. CDR3 nucleotides: TGTGCCAGCAGCTTGGCAGGGGCTTTGGAGACCCAGTACTTC.

As DNA, the CDR3 is TGTGCCAGCAGTCCCCGGACAGGGGGCACTGAAGCTTTCTTT. Its translation: CASSPRTGGTEAFF. The chain employs TRBV6-5 and TRBJ1-1, with TRBD1 matching over 10 bases. The CDR3 totals 14 residues. Germline V CDR1 and CDR2: MNHEY, SVGAGI. Losses at the gene ends were 5 bases for V and 4 bases for J; bases not matched to a gene: 4.

The chain joins TRBV5-4 to TRBJ2-3; 9 bases are a match to TRBD2. CDR1 and CDR2 (germline): SGHNT, YYREEE (reference sequence). Trimming at V came to 1 base and at J to 2 bases, leaving 2 bases not matched to a gene. This CDR3 contains 15 residues. The CDR3 coding sequence is TGTGCCAGCAGCTTGCCGGGACTAGCCACAGATACGCAGTATTTT. As protein: CASSLPGLATDTQYF.

The genes are TRBV5-1 and TRBJ2-2; 7 nucleotides agree with TRBD1. Trimming removed 3 bases from V and 3 bases from J; junction bases left unmatched: 5. This CDR3 contains 15 residues. Germline V gene data show CDR1 as SGHRS and CDR2 as YFSETQ. The CDR3 spells CASSSSGTDTGELFF. As DNA, the CDR3 is TGCGCCAGCAGCTCATCCGGGACAGACACCGGGGAGCTGTTTTTT.

The chain joins TRBV6-5 to TRBJ1-1; D ambiguous. Germline V gene sequence: CDR1 MNHEY, CDR2 SVGAGI. V shed 6 bases and J shed 1 base, with 12 bases lying between them. The CDR3 loop spans 14 amino acids. The CDR3, as DNA: TGTGCCAGCAGAGGACGGGAGGGGAACACTGAAGCTTTCTTT. Its translation: CASRGREGNTEAFF.

The chain uses TRBV4-1 and TRBJ1-4, with a tentative D call TRBD1 (5 bases). In germline, CDR1 is MGHRA, CDR2 YSYEKL. This CDR3 is 15 amino acids long. V was shortened by 8 bases and J by 7 bases, with 20 bases between the two germline ends. The DNA of the CDR3 is TGCGCCAGCGGAACTGGGGGGAGAATAGGTGAAAAACTGTTTTTT. It yields the protein CASGTGGRIGEKLFF.

This chain uses TRBV10-3 with TRBJ2-1; 14 nucleotides agree with TRBD2. Germline CDR1 and CDR2: ENHRY and SYGVKD. This CDR3 contains 13 residues. After removal of 4 bases from V and 10 bases from J, the junction contained 0 bases not matched to a gene. CDR3 coding DNA: TGTGCCATCAGTGGGACTAGCGGGGGGGAGCAGTTCTTC. This sequence encodes CAISGTSGGEQFF.

The chain links TRBV14 to TRBJ1-4; no clear D. V shed 3 bases and J shed 8 bases, with 28 bases lying between them. The CDR3 is made up of 19 amino acids. The germline V gene encodes CDR1 SGHDN and CDR2 FVKESK. CDR3 DNA sequence: TGTGCCAGCAGCCAGTTCGGCGGAGGGTTCTGGGGAACGAACGAAAAACTGTTTTTT. As protein: CASSQFGGGFWGTNEKLFF.

The chain employs TRBV19 and TRBJ1-1; D perhaps matches TRBD1 (5 bases). CDR1 LNHDA and CDR2 SQIVND come from the germline V gene (reference sequence). The V and J ends lost 3 bases and 1 base respectively, with 9 bases between them. This CDR3 has 14 residues. The CDR3 DNA follows: TGTGCCAGTAGTATGGGGGGGAAGAACACTGAAGCTTTCTTT. Residues: CASSMGGKNTEAFF. The full variable domain, rest sourced from reference TRBV19 and TRBJ1-1, is DGGITQSPKYLFRKEGQNVTLSCEQNLNHDAMYWYRQDPGQGLRLIYYSQIVNDFQKGDIAEGYSVSREKKESFPLTVTSAQKNPTAFYLCASSMGGKNTEAFFGQGTRLTVV.

The rearrangement joins TRBV29-1 to TRBJ2-1; TRBD2 agrees at 7 bases. The CDR3 sequence is 13 residues long. Germline V gene data show CDR1 as SQVTM and CDR2 as ANQGSEA. V lost 0 bases and J lost 5; bases outside the gene matches: 1. The CDR3 region has the DNA TGCAGCGTTGAAGATCTAGCGGACAATGAGCAGTTCTTC. This codes for CSVEDLADNEQFF.

The V gene is TRBV5-5, the J gene TRBJ1-6; D is undetermined. CDR3 length equals 16 residues. The germline V gene has CDR1 SGHKS and CDR2 YYEKEE (reference sequence). V was pared by 4 bases and J by 5 bases, with 16 bases between. The CDR3 DNA is TGTGCCAGCAGCCTGGGCCACAGCATGAATAATTCACCCCTCCACTTT. Translated, it gives CASSLGHSMNNSPLHF.

The rearrangement links TRBV30 to TRBJ1-2, with 9 positions matching TRBD1. In germline, CDR1 is GTSNPN, CDR2 SVGIG (reference sequence). With V trimmed by 4 bases and J by 3 bases, 6 bases remained unmatched. This CDR3 has 14 residues. The CDR3 coding sequence is TGTGCCTGGACCCCGGGACAGGGTGACTATGGCTACACCTTC. It codes for CAWTPGQGDYGYTF. Variable domain in full (rest from reference TRBV30 and TRBJ1-2): SQTIHQWPATLVQPVGSPLSLECTVEGTSNPNLYWYRQAAGRGLQLLFYSVGIGQISSEVPQNLSASRPQDRQFILSSKKLLLSDSGFYLCAWTPGQGDYGYTFGSGTRLTVV.

This chain connects TRBV10-3 to TRBJ1-1; tentatively, D is TRBD1 (5 bases). Trimming took 3 bases from V and 1 from J, leaving 9 bases between them. Looked up from germline, CDR1 is ENHRY and CDR2 is SYGVKD. The CDR3 has 14 residues. In nucleotides, the CDR3 is TGTGCCATCAGTGATCGCGGGGGGAACACTGAAGCTTTCTTT. Translated: CAISDRGGNTEAFF.

V gene TRBV27 combines with J gene TRBJ2-7; 8 bases fit TRBD2. Germline V gives CDR1 MNHEY, CDR2 SMNVEV (reference sequence). This CDR3 is built from 16 residues. J gave up 3 bases and V 3 bases, and 10 bases lay outside the gene matches. CDR3 DNA sequence: TGTGCCAGCAGTTTCTTCCCCGGGAGGGTGGACTACGAGCAGTACTTC. Translating gives CASSFFPGRVDYEQYF.

This chain links TRBV2 with TRBJ1-2; 9 bases are shared with TRBD1. The CDR3 covers 15 residues. The germline CDR1 and CDR2 sequences are SNHLY and FYNNEI. V trimming: 5 bases; J trimming: 8 bases; junction bases outside the gene matches: 12. The CDR3 sequence: CASSLGQGRSKGYTF. Written as DNA, the CDR3 is TGTGCCAGCAGTCTGGGACAGGGAAGGAGTAAAGGCTACACCTTC.

The gene calls are TRBV4-2 and TRBJ2-7; D perhaps matches TRBD1 (5 bases). Germline CDR1 and CDR2: LGHNA and YNFKEQ. Trimming shortened V by 3 bases and J by 3 bases, and 9 bases separated the two germline ends. CDR3 size: 13 residues. The chain's CDR3 is CASSQLDSYEQYF. DNA of the CDR3: TGTGCCAGCAGCCAGCTCGACAGCTACGAGCAGTACTTC.

This clone occurred a few times. This rearrangement joins TRBV6-5 to TRBJ1-4, with a weak D call TRBD1 (5 bases). The CDR3 extends over 13 amino acids. Germline lookup yields CDR1 MNHEY and CDR2 SVGAGI. V lost 4 bases, J lost 5 bases, and 8 bases lay in between. The CDR3: CASSLRQNEKLFF. CDR3 nucleotide sequence: TGTGCCAGCAGTTTGAGACAGAATGAAAAACTGTTTTTT.

The V call is TRBV5-6, the J call TRBJ1-1; D might be TRBD1 (5 bases). The CDR3 has 12 amino acids. Germline V lookup: CDR1 SGHDT, CDR2 YYEEEE. The V and J ends lost 2 bases and 6 bases respectively, with 8 bases between them. Here the CDR3 reads CASSFWGSEAFF. The CDR3 DNA is TGTGCCAGCAGCTTTTGGGGCTCTGAAGCTTTCTTT. Complete variable domain (other parts from reference TRBV5-6 and TRBJ1-1): DAGVTQSPTHLIKTRGQQVTLRCSPKSGHDTVSWYQQALGQGPQFIFQYYEEEERQRGNFPDRFSGHQFPNYSSELNVNALLLGDSALYLCASSFWGSEAFFGQGTRLTVV.

This sequence joins TRBV18 and TRBJ1-5, with 8 nucleotides matching TRBD1. Unmatched junction bases numbered 10, after V lost 3 bases and J lost 6 bases. The length of the CDR3 is 16 residues. Germline CDR1 is KGHSH and CDR2 is LQKENI. CDR3 loop: CASSPADRGASQPQHF. The DNA of the CDR3 is TGTGCCAGCTCACCTGCCGACAGGGGAGCCAGTCAGCCCCAGCATTTT.

This clone was seen repeatedly, ten times or more. The V and J genes are TRBV7-9 and TRBJ2-1, with 9 positions matching TRBD1. The V segment lost 0 bases and the J segment 3 bases; nucleotides outside the gene matches: 3. Germline V gene sequence: CDR1 SEHNR, CDR2 FQNEAQ (reference sequence). The CDR3 has 16 residues. Here the CDR3 DNA reads TGTGCCAGCAGCTTAGCGGGACAGGGAAACTACAATGAGCAGTTCTTC. It is translated as CASSLAGQGNYNEQFF.